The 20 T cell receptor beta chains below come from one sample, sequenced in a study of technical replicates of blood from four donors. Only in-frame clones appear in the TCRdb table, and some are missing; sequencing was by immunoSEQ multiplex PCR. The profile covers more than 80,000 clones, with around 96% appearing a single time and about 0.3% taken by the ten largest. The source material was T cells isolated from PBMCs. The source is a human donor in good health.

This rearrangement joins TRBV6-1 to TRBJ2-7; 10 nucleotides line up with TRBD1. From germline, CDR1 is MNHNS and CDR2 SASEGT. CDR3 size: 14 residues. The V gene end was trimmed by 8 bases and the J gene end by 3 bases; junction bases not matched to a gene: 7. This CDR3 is CASGGRTGGYEQYF. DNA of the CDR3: TGTGCCAGCGGGGGTCGGACAGGGGGCTACGAGCAGTACTTC.

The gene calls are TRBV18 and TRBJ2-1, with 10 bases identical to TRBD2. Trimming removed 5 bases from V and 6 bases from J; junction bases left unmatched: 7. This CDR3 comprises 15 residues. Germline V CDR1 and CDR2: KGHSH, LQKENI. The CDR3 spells CASSALAGDPNEQFF. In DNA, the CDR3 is TGTGCCAGCTCAGCCCTAGCGGGAGATCCCAATGAGCAGTTCTTC. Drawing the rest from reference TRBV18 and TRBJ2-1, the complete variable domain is NAGVMQNPRHLVRRRGQEARLRCSPMKGHSHVYWYRQLPEEGLKFMVYLQKENIIDESGMPKERFSAEFPKEGPSILRIQQVVRGDSAAYFCASSALAGDPNEQFFGPGTRLTVL.

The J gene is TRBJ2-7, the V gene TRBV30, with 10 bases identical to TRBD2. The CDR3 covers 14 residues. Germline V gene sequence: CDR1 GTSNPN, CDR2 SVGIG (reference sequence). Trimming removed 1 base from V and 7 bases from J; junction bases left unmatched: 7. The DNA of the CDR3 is TGTGCCTGGAGTGGTTGGCTAGCGGGAGTTGAGCAGTACTTC. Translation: CAWSGWLAGVEQYF.

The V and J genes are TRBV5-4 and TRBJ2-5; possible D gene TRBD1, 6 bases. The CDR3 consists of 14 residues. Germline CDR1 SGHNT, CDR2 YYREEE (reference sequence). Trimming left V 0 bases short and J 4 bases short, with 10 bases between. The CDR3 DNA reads TGTGCCAGCAGCTTGGGGGGGCCTGGAGAGACCCAGTACTTC. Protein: CASSLGGPGETQYF.

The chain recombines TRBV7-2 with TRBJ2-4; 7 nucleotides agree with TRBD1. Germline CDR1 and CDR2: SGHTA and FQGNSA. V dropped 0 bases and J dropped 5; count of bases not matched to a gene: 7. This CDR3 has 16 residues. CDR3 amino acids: CASSLASQGLQNIQYF. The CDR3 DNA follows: TGTGCCAGCAGCTTAGCTTCACAGGGGTTACAAAACATTCAGTACTTC.

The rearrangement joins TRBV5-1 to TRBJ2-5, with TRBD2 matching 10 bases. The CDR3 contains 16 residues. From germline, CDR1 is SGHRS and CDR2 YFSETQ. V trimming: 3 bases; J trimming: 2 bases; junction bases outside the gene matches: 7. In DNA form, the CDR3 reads TGCGCCAGCAGCTGGGGGGGGACTAGCGAACAAGAGACCCAGTACTTC. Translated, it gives CASSWGGTSEQETQYF.

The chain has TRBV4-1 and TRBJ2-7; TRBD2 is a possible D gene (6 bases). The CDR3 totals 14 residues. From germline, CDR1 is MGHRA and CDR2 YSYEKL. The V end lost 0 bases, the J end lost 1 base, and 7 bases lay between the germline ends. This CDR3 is CASSQEGGSYEQYF. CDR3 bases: TGCGCCAGCAGCCAAGAAGGAGGGTCCTACGAGCAGTACTTC.

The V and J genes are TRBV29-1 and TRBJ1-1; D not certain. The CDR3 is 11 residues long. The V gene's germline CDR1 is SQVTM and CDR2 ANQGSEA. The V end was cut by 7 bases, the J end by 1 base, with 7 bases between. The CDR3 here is CSGAWNTEAFF. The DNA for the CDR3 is TGCAGCGGCGCTTGGAACACTGAAGCTTTCTTT.

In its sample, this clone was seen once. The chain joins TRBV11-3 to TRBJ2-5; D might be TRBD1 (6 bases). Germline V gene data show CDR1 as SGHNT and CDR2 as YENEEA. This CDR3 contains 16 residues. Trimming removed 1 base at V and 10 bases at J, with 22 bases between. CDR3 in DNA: TGTGCCAGCAGCTTAGGCCCACGGACAGCCAGAGAGGGCCAGTACTTC. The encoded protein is CASSLGPRTAREGQYF.

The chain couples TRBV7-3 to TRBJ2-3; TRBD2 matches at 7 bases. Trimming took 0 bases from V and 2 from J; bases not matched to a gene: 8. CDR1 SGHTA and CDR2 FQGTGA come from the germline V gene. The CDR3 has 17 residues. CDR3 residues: CASSLTSGGLNTDTQYF. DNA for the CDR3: TGTGCCAGCAGCTTAACGTCTGGGGGACTAAACACAGATACGCAGTATTTT.

For the CDR3, the DNA is TGTGCCAGCAGCTTCGGACTAGCGGGAGTGAAAAATGAGCAGTTCTTC. This translates into CASSFGLAGVKNEQFF. The chain recombines TRBV5-4 with TRBJ2-1; 13 nucleotides align to TRBD2. The CDR3 is 16 amino acids. Germline V lookup: CDR1 SGHNT, CDR2 YYREEE (reference sequence). Trimming cost V 2 bases and J 7 bases; bases outside gene matches: 6.

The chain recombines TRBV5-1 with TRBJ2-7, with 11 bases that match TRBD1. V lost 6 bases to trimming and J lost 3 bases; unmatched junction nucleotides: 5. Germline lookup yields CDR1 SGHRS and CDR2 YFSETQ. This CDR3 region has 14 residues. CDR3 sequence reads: CASKGDRGNYEQYF. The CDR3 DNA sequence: TGCGCCAGCAAGGGGGACAGGGGGAACTACGAGCAGTACTTC.

CDR3 DNA: TGCGCCAGCAGCCATCGTTTTCCAGCGACAGATACGCAGTATTTT. Its translation: CASSHRFPATDTQYF. The rearrangement joins TRBV4-1 to TRBJ2-3; no clear D gene. V lost 3 bases to trimming and J lost 3 bases, with 13 bases between them. The V gene's germline CDR1 is MGHRA and CDR2 YSYEKL. The CDR3 is made up of 15 amino acids.

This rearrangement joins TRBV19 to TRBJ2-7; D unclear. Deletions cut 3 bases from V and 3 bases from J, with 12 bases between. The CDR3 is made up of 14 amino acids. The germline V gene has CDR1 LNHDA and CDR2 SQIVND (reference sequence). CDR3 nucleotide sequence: TGTGCCAGTAGTATTACAGTATTGGGCTACGAGCAGTACTTC. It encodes CASSITVLGYEQYF.

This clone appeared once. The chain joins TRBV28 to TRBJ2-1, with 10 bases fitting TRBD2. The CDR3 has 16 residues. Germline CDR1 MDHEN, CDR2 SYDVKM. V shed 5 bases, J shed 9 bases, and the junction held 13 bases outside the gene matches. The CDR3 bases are TGTGCCAGCAGTGGGTCTCGGGAGCGGGAGGGTAGTGAGCAGTTCTTC. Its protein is CASSGSREREGSEQFF.

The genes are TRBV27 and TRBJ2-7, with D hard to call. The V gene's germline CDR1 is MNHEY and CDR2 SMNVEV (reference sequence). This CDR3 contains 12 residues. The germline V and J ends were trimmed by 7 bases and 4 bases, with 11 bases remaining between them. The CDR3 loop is CASIGDRYEQYF. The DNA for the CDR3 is TGTGCCAGCATCGGAGACCGGTACGAGCAGTACTTC.

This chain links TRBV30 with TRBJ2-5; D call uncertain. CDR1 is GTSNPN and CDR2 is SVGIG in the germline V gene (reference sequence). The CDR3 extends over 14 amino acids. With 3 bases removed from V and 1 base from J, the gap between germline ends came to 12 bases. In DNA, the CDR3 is TGTGCCTGGAGCGCTTTAGTGCCCCAAGAGACCCAGTACTTC. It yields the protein CAWSALVPQETQYF.

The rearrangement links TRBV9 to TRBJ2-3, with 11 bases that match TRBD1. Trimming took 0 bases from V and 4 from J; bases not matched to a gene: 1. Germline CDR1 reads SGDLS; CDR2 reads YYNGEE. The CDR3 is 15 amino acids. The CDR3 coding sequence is TGTGCCAGCAGCGTAGTGGGACAGGGGGCAGATACGCAGTATTTT. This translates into CASSVVGQGADTQYF. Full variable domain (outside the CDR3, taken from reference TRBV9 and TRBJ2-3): DSGVTQTPKHLITATGQRVTLRCSPRSGDLSVYWYQQSLDQGLQFLIQYYNGEERAKGNILERFSAQQFPDLHSELNLSSLELGDSALYFCASSVVGQGADTQYFGPGTRLTVL.

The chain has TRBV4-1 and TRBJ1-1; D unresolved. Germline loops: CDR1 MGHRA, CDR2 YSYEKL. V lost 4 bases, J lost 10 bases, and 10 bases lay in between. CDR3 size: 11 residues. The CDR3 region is CASSLGSVAFF. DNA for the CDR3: TGCGCCAGCAGCCTGGGGAGTGTAGCTTTCTTT.

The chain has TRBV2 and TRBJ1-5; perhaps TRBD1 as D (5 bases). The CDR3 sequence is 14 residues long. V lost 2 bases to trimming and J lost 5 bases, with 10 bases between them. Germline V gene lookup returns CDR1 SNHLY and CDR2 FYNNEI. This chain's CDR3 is CASSEMRGDQPQHF. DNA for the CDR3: TGTGCCAGCAGTGAAATGCGGGGGGATCAGCCCCAGCATTTT.